This T cell receptor beta chain was sequenced for a study of OX40 agonist ivuxolimab in advanced cancers. Notes on this clone: The antigen is not known.

Cycle 7 day 1, cycle 4 day 1, and baseline were the timepoints at which blood was sampled. General study findings and limits: The authors also found low normalized T-cell clonal expansion in some nonresponders.

The table came from immunoSEQ multiplex PCR; TCRdb's copy has only in-frame clones and leaves some out. In the table there are some 96,000 clones, around 91% of which are singletons. V gave up 5 bases and J gave up 4 bases, with 8 bases separating them. Germline CDR1 is SNHLY and CDR2 is FYNNEI. This CDR3 is built from 13 residues. The gene calls are TRBV2 and TRBJ2-2, with D maybe TRBD2 (6 bases). The material sequenced was CD4+ or CD8+ T cells sorted from blood, taken in a trial of the OX40 agonist ivuxolimab. This clonotype was obtained from an adult with an advanced solid tumor such as melanoma, head and neck, liver or kidney cancer. The CDR3 protein is CASSRTTTGELFF. The DNA for the CDR3 is TGTGCCAGCAGTCGGACTACCACCGGGGAGCTGTTTTTT.